Presented here are 15 T cell receptor beta chains from one specimen sequenced in a study of identical twins. TCRdb re-derived calls from the 5' RACE reads in MiXCR, one entry per CDR3 protein. This sample carries some 900,000 distinct CDR3 sequences, roughly 12% of them seen once, and the ten largest clones take about 1.5%. This sample was also put to use in a study of yellow fever vaccine responses in identical twins.

Sequencing used PBMCs. These receptors were collected from a woman between 18 and 29 years old in good health.

J is TRBJ2-3 and V is TRBV6-1; tentative D call: TRBD2 (6 bases). This CDR3 is built from 11 residues. Germline V lookup: CDR1 MNHNS, CDR2 SASEGT. V was shortened by 6 bases and J by 8 bases, with 9 bases between the two germline ends. CDR3 DNA: TGTGCCAGCAGGGGAGCGGGTACGCAGTATTTT. This translates into CASRGAGTQYF.

This clonotype has ten or more counts. V gene TRBV6-1 combines with J gene TRBJ2-3; the match to TRBD2 covers 9 bases. Germline V gene lookup returns CDR1 MNHNS and CDR2 SASEGT. The V gene end was trimmed by 3 bases and the J gene end by 4 bases; junction bases not matched to a gene: 5. The CDR3 loop spans 15 amino acids. DNA of the CDR3: TGTGCCAGCAGTGATGTTGGCGGGGGGGCAGATACGCAGTATTTT. Amino acid sequence: CASSDVGGGADTQYF.

This clonotype was seen many times. The chain joins TRBV15 to TRBJ2-5; D possibly corresponds to TRBD2 (7 bases). The CDR3 sequence is 15 residues long. Germline V lookup: CDR1 LNHNV, CDR2 YYDKDF (reference sequence). V was clipped by 6 bases and J by 3 bases, with 17 bases between them. The CDR3 loop reads CATSLKGGSEETQYF. The CDR3 nucleotides read TGTGCCACCAGTTTGAAGGGGGGGTCAGAAGAGACCCAGTACTTC.

This clonotype came up a few times. This chain connects TRBV20-1 to TRBJ2-7; unclear D gene. Germline V gene lookup returns CDR1 DFQATT and CDR2 SNEGSKA (reference sequence). Trimming took off 6 bases at V and 2 bases at J, with 11 bases between the two ends. The CDR3 is made up of 12 amino acids. This chain's CDR3 is CSAKADTYEQYV. Written as DNA, the CDR3 is TGCAGTGCCAAGGCTGATACCTACGAGCAGTACGTC.

Turning to this clonotype: At one end, the junction sequence differs from germline, possibly due to a read error. The rearrangement joins TRBV7-9 to TRBJ2-3; 7 bases match TRBD2. The CDR3 sequence is 16 residues long. Germline CDR1 SEHNR, CDR2 FQNEAQ (reference sequence). The DNA for the CDR3 is TGTGCCTGCAGCTTGAGGACTAGTGAGGGTTTGGTCACGCAGTATTTT. This codes for CACSLRTSEGLVTQYF.

The table lists this clonotype with a few counts. This chain uses TRBV10-3 with TRBJ2-7; TRBD1 aligns across 10 bases. This CDR3 contains 14 residues. V lost 3 bases, J lost 4 bases, and 3 bases stayed unmatched. CDR1 ENHRY and CDR2 SYGVKD come from the germline V gene. CDR3 DNA: TGTGCCATCAGTGAAGGGACAGGGGTTTACGAGCAGTACTTC. Translated: CAISEGTGVYEQYF.

This clonotype was seen only a few times. J is TRBJ2-3 and V is TRBV6-1; D could derive from TRBD1 or TRBD2 (7 bases each). V lost 10 bases and J 5 bases, leaving 16 bases between the germline ends. Germline CDR1 and CDR2: MNHNS and SASEGT. This CDR3 has 13 residues. This chain's CDR3 is CATTSGGGDTQYF. In DNA form, the CDR3 reads TGTGCCACCACCTCAGGGGGGGGAGATACGCAGTATTTT.

The V call is TRBV11-2, the J call TRBJ2-4; no reliable D call. Trimming removed 3 bases at V and 3 bases at J, with 9 bases between. The CDR3 length is 14 residues. Per germline, CDR1 SGHAT and CDR2 FQNNGV. The DNA of the CDR3 is TGTGCCAGCAGCTTGGAGATGGTCAAAAACATTCAGTACTTC. This translates into CASSLEMVKNIQYF.

There are many counts of this clonotype. The chain joins TRBV19 to TRBJ1-1; the match to TRBD1 covers 9 bases. This CDR3 comprises 13 residues. Germline V gene data show CDR1 as LNHDA and CDR2 as SQIVND (reference sequence). J was trimmed by 4 bases and V by 3 bases; bases with no gene match: 0. DNA for the CDR3: TGTGCCAGTAGTATGACAGGGGGCACTGAAGCTTTCTTT. Protein sequence: CASSMTGGTEAFF.

Here the CDR3 reads CSDTGTGGYTQYF. The CDR3 coding sequence is TGCAGCGATACCGGGACAGGGGGCTATACGCAGTATTTT. The genes are TRBV29-1 and TRBJ2-3; 12 positions match TRBD1. V gave up 7 bases and J gave up 7 bases; unmatched junction bases: 6. The V gene's germline CDR1 is SQVTM and CDR2 ANQGSEA. This CDR3 spans 13 amino acids.

The genes are TRBV7-9 and TRBJ2-2; D is possibly TRBD1 (5 bases). The germline V and J ends were trimmed by 4 bases and 9 bases, with 9 bases remaining between them. Germline loops: CDR1 SEHNR, CDR2 FQNEAQ (reference sequence). This CDR3 has 12 amino acids. DNA for the CDR3: TGTGCCAGCAGCTCCCGACAGTGGGAGCTGTTTTTT. Its translation: CASSSRQWELFF.

At least ten counts were recorded for this clonotype. V usage is TRBV3-1 and J usage is TRBJ1-1; 8 bases fit TRBD1. The CDR3 is made up of 18 amino acids. Germline V gene lookup returns CDR1 LGHDT and CDR2 YNNKEL (reference sequence). Trimming at V came to 2 bases and at J to 0 bases, leaving 11 bases not matched to a gene. The CDR3 DNA reads TGTGCCAGCAGCCAAAGCGTTTGGGACAGGACCATGAACACTGAAGCTTTCTTT. This codes for CASSQSVWDRTMNTEAFF. Full variable domain (outside the CDR3, taken from reference TRBV3-1 and TRBJ1-1): DTAVSQTPKYLVTQMGNDKSIKCEQNLGHDTMYWYKQDSKKFLKIMFSYNNKELIINETVPNRFSPKSPDKAHLNLHINSLELGDSAVYFCASSQSVWDRTMNTEAFFGQGTRLTVV.

The count of this clonotype is one. V and J are TRBV7-9 and TRBJ2-5, with D uncertain. This CDR3 is built from 14 residues. Per the germline V gene, CDR1 is SEHNR and CDR2 is FQNEAQ (reference sequence). V was pared by 3 bases and J by 3 bases, with 11 bases between. CDR3 in DNA: TGTGCCAGCAGCTTCGCCAGTGGGAAAGAGACCCAGTACTTC. Its protein product is CASSFASGKETQYF.

This clonotype was seen a handful of times. The chain joins TRBV4-1 to TRBJ2-1, with 11 bases fitting TRBD2. The CDR3 length is 21 residues. J lost 2 bases, V lost 2 bases, and 17 bases had no gene match. Germline V gene sequence: CDR1 MGHRA, CDR2 YSYEKL. The CDR3 here is CASSQPPPGHGTSGPYNEQFF. In DNA form, the CDR3 reads TGCGCCAGCAGCCAACCCCCGCCGGGGCACGGGACTAGCGGACCCTACAATGAGCAGTTCTTC.

The table lists this clonotype with a few counts. The chain carries TRBV20-1 and TRBJ2-1; 8 positions agree with TRBD2. The CDR3 length is 16 residues. Trimming at V came to 0 bases and at J to 2 bases, leaving 6 bases not matched to a gene. Germline CDR1 reads DFQATT; CDR2 reads SNEGSKA (reference sequence). CDR3 residues: CSARDLSGGPYNEQFF. DNA for the CDR3: TGCAGTGCTAGAGATCTAAGCGGGGGCCCCTACAATGAGCAGTTCTTC.